This T cell receptor (beta chain) was sequenced during a study of regulatory T cells in long-lasting Graves disease. J was trimmed by 3 bases and V by 0 bases; bases with no gene match: 2. Germline lookup yields CDR1 DFQATT and CDR2 SNEGSKA (reference sequence). The CDR3 contains 15 residues. Sequencing libraries for TCR beta were prepared with iRepertoire HTBI primers and Arm-PCR of CDR3 regions. TCRdb called the multiplex PCR reads again in MiXCR, with one record for every CDR3 protein. The repertoire consists of under 450,000 distinct CDR3 sequences, with 23% occurring once and the leading ten covering approximately 25%. Time point specified: persistent/refractory GD, antithyroid drugs over 5 years with positive TRAb. PBMC-extracted RNA yielded the TCR library. American Thyroid Association guidelines served as the basis for diagnosing Graves' disease. Peripheral blood, around 9 milliliters per patient, was collected in EDTA tubes.

The source material was peripheral blood mononuclear cells (PBMCs), sampled when the disease was refractory, from a patient treated with antithyroid drugs. This sequence joins TRBV20-1 and TRBJ1-5; 10 bases align to TRBD1. The TCR originated in a female donor with Graves disease. The CDR3 bases are TGCAGTGCTAGAGATGGGACAGGGGACAATCAGCCCCAGCATTTT. Protein product: CSARDGTGDNQPQHF.